What follows is one T cell receptor beta chain and its context. The antigen remains undetermined. This specimen belongs to a study of type 1 regulatory T cells. In the study overall: T-allo10 is a Tr1-enriched, alloantigen-specific CD4 T cell product made in vitro.

TCRdb itself ran the reads through MiXCR, one entry per CDR3 protein. The table lists fewer than 80,000 distinct CDR3 sequences, 20% to 25% of them singletons. Findings and caveats of the study: Tr1 cells had a more restricted TCR repertoire than non-Tr1 cells.

The sample consisted of cultured type 1 regulatory T (Tr1) cells, either the whole culture or a sorted fraction (not recorded which). The TCR comes from a human donor in good health.

This CDR3 reads CASSQDTASDTQYF. The CDR3 nucleotides are TGTGCCAGCAGCCAAGATACAGCTTCAGATACGCAGTATTTT. The chain is built from TRBV3-1 and TRBJ2-3; D is uncertain. The ends were cut back, 0 bases at V and 4 bases at J, with 8 bases in the middle. CDR3 length: 14 amino acids. Looked up from germline, CDR1 is LGHDT and CDR2 is YNNKEL (reference sequence).